This T cell receptor (beta chain) was identified in a study of identifying expanded T cells in peripheral blood. The V gene's germline CDR1 is MNHNY and CDR2 SVGAGI (reference sequence). The CDR3 covers 14 residues. V shed 5 bases and J 4 bases; nucleotides not matched to a gene: 4. General study results and limits: Technical replicates showed around 1.1 changed clones; roughly two weeks 15 to 20; four weeks 19. Variance in clone template counts between approximately two-week samples significantly increased with total template count across all healthy donors.

Collection occurred without any documented infections or immune events in donors. About this clone itself: Its antigen is not known.

TCRdb's copy holds only in-frame clones and misses some; the assay was immunoSEQ multiplex PCR. The repertoire holds about 130,000 clones, 65% to 90% seen once, with 8.4% in the top ten. Sequencing was carried out using blood. V and J are TRBV6-6 and TRBJ1-2; 10 bases map to TRBD1. The receptor comes from a person aged 18 to 70 in good health. CDR3 sequence reads: CASSPTGGSYGYTF. CDR3 sequence (DNA): TGTGCCAGCAGTCCGACAGGGGGCAGCTATGGCTACACCTTC.